Listed here are 7 T cell receptor beta chains from one sample, sequenced in a study of T cell responses to AZD1222 COVID-19 vaccine. Only in-frame clones appear in the TCRdb table, and some are missing; sequencing was by immunoSEQ multiplex PCR. The sample includes about 140,000 clones, approximately 90% of them seen just once. Sample: peripheral blood, taken 28 days after the second AZD1222 dose. The source of these receptors is an adult who received the AZD1222 COVID-19 vaccine.

The J gene is TRBJ1-2, the V gene TRBV14, with D possibly TRBD1 on 5 matching bases. The CDR3 is 16 amino acids. CDR1 and CDR2 (germline): SGHDN, FVKESK. V was shortened by 5 bases and J by 0 bases, with 16 bases between the two germline ends. CDR3 sequence reads: CASSSPGRGANYGYTF. In nucleotides, the CDR3 is TGTGCCAGCAGCTCACCGGGACGGGGAGCTAACTATGGCTACACCTTC.

The chain has TRBV11-2 and TRBJ1-1, with D tentatively TRBD1 (5 bases). Germline V lookup: CDR1 SGHAT, CDR2 FQNNGV. The V gene lost 5 bases and the J gene lost 6 bases, with 16 bases spanning the gap. This CDR3 is built from 14 residues. The DNA of the CDR3 is TGTGCCAGCAGCCTAGGACAATCAATCGCTGAAGCTTTCTTT. Amino acid sequence: CASSLGQSIAEAFF.

This chain uses TRBV9 with TRBJ2-2, with TRBD1 matching 11 bases. The CDR3 has 15 amino acids. The trim removed 2 bases at V and 6 bases at J, leaving 3 bases unmatched. Looked up from germline, CDR1 is SGDLS and CDR2 is YYNGEE. CDR3 sequence (DNA): TGTGCCAGCAGCGTGGACAGGGGGCAGGCCGGGGAGCTGTTTTTT. Translation: CASSVDRGQAGELFF. The full variable domain, in which reference TRBV9 and TRBJ2-2 provide the parts outside the CDR3, is DSGVTQTPKHLITATGQRVTLRCSPRSGDLSVYWYQQSLDQGLQFLIQYYNGEERAKGNILERFSAQQFPDLHSELNLSSLELGDSALYFCASSVDRGQAGELFFGEGSRLTVL.

The genes are TRBV29-1 and TRBJ1-6, with 7 bases lining up with TRBD1. CDR3 length equals 13 residues. V lost 6 bases to trimming and J lost 9 bases; unmatched junction nucleotides: 8. Germline values: CDR1 SQVTM, CDR2 ANQGSEA. The CDR3 coding sequence is TGCAGCGTGTTGACAGGGTCAGGTTCACCCCTCCACTTT. Translated, it gives CSVLTGSGSPLHF. The full variable domain, completed using reference TRBV29-1 and TRBJ1-6, is SAVISQKPSRDICQRGTSLTIQCQVDSQVTMMFWYRQQPGQSLTLIATANQGSEATYESGFVIDKFPISRPNLTFSTLTVSNMSPEDSSIYLCSVLTGSGSPLHFGNGTRLTVT.

The CDR3 is CASSLGQAGQPQHF. CDR3 coding DNA: TGTGCCAGCAGCTTGGGGCAGGCAGGTCAGCCCCAGCATTTT. The chain recombines TRBV5-5 with TRBJ1-5; no reliable D call. This CDR3 comprises 14 residues. The V end was cut by 0 bases, the J end by 6 bases, with 10 bases between. Looked up from germline, CDR1 is SGHKS and CDR2 is YYEKEE (reference sequence).

The chain has TRBV7-9 and TRBJ1-1; possible D gene TRBD1, 5 bases. This CDR3 has 14 residues. Deletions cut 1 base from V and 3 bases from J, with 9 bases between. Germline lookup yields CDR1 SEHNR and CDR2 FQNEAQ (reference sequence). The CDR3 here is CASSLGEGHTEAFF. As DNA, the CDR3 is TGTGCCAGCAGCTTAGGGGAGGGGCACACTGAAGCTTTCTTT.

The chain recombines TRBV4-1 with TRBJ1-3, with D perhaps TRBD1 (5 bases). The CDR3 has 14 amino acids. CDR1 MGHRA and CDR2 YSYEKL come from the germline V gene. V lost 10 bases and J 0 bases, leaving 13 bases between the germline ends. This CDR3 is CATRGITSGNTIYF. The CDR3 DNA reads TGCGCCACCCGGGGGATAACCTCTGGAAACACCATATATTTT.